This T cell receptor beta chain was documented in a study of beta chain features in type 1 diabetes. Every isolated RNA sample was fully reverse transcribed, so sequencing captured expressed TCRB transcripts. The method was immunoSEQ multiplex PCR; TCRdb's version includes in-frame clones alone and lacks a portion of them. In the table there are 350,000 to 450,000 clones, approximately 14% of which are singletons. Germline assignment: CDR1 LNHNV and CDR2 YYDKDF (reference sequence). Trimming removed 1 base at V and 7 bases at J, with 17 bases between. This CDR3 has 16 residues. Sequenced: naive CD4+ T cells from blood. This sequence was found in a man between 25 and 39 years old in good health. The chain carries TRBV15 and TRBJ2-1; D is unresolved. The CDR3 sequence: CATSRGNAEPVNEQFF. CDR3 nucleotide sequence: TGTGCCACCAGCAGAGGAAACGCAGAGCCGGTGAATGAGCAGTTCTTC.